The entry below describes one TCR beta chain. The CDR3 sequence is 15 residues long. V gave up 2 bases and J gave up 1 base; unmatched junction bases: 4. Germline values: CDR1 SGHAT, CDR2 FQNNGV. The data derive from a study of blood T cell repertoires in COVID-19. Assay used: immunoSEQ multiplex PCR; TCRdb lists only in-frame clones, some missing. The sample comprises some 320,000 clones, roughly 86% of which are singletons, and about 5% rests with the top ten. This sequence joins TRBV11-2 and TRBJ1-1, with 7 bases identical to TRBD1. Sequencing was done on a sample of PBMCs or T cells enriched from blood (not recorded which). The TCR sequence derives from a woman younger than 45 who had recovered from COVID-19. The CDR3 DNA follows: TGTGCCAGCAGCTTAAGACAGGGTACGAACACTGAAGCTTTCTTT. Translated: CASSLRQGTNTEAFF.